A selection of T cell receptor beta chains follows, all from one sample in a study of T cell clones after liver transplantation. This table comes from immunoSEQ multiplex PCR, and its TCRdb copy is limited to in-frame clones, with some not included. The sample records tens of thousands of clones, 80% to 90% being singletons. This specimen consisted of CD8+ T cells from blood, obtained 12 months after liver transplant. These receptors all come from a human patient who received a liver transplant. Some T cells may be supplied by the graft donor. Each CDR3 is given with its conserved first and last residue. Each record gives: J gene, D gene, V gene, CDR3 protein, CDR3 DNA. A D gene is named only where the DNA matches it firmly.

j_gene: TRBJ2-1
d_gene: TRBD2
v_gene: TRBV4-3
CDR3aa: CASSQVLAGLTYNEQFF
CDR3nt: TGCGCCAGCAGCCAAGTACTAGCGGGCCTGACCTACAATGAGCAGTTCTTC

j_gene: TRBJ2-7
d_gene: -
v_gene: TRBV7-9
CDR3aa: CASSLGVDGPGHEQYF
CDR3nt: TGTGCCAGCAGCCTGGGGGTTGACGGCCCTGGTCACGAGCAGTACTTC

j_gene: TRBJ2-5
d_gene: -
v_gene: TRBV28
CDR3aa: CASKRPFQETQYF
CDR3nt: TGTGCCAGCAAGCGGCCGTTCCAAGAGACCCAGTACTTC

j_gene: TRBJ2-1
d_gene: -
v_gene: TRBV5-8
CDR3aa: CASSLVSYRDSPYSYNEQFF
CDR3nt: TGTGCCAGCAGCTTGGTTTCCTATCGGGACTCACCCTACTCCTACAATGAGCAGTTCTTC

j_gene: TRBJ2-7
d_gene: TRBD2
v_gene: TRBV5-6
CDR3aa: CASSLPASGTAYEQYF
CDR3nt: TGTGCCAGCAGCTTGCCGGCTAGCGGTACCGCCTACGAGCAGTACTTC

j_gene: TRBJ2-3
d_gene: -
v_gene: TRBV4-3
CDR3aa: CASSQGTLTDTQYF
CDR3nt: TGCGCCAGCAGCCAAGGGACTCTCACAGATACGCAGTATTTT

j_gene: TRBJ2-2
d_gene: TRBD1
v_gene: TRBV19
CDR3aa: CATKQGGRHTGELFF
CDR3nt: TGTGCCACTAAACAGGGGGGTAGGCACACCGGGGAGCTGTTTTTT

j_gene: TRBJ1-2
d_gene: -
v_gene: TRBV19
CDR3aa: CASSPRGFPNTF
CDR3nt: TGTGCCAGTAGTCCAAGGGGGTTCCCGAACACCTTC

j_gene: TRBJ2-1
d_gene: TRBD2
v_gene: TRBV5-1
CDR3aa: CASSSAGGPGEQFF
CDR3nt: TGCGCCAGCAGCTCCGCGGGAGGGCCAGGTGAGCAGTTCTTC

j_gene: TRBJ2-2
d_gene: -
v_gene: TRBV7-3
CDR3aa: CASSRTGDAGELFF
CDR3nt: TGTGCCAGCAGCCGTACCGGGGACGCCGGGGAGCTGTTTTTT